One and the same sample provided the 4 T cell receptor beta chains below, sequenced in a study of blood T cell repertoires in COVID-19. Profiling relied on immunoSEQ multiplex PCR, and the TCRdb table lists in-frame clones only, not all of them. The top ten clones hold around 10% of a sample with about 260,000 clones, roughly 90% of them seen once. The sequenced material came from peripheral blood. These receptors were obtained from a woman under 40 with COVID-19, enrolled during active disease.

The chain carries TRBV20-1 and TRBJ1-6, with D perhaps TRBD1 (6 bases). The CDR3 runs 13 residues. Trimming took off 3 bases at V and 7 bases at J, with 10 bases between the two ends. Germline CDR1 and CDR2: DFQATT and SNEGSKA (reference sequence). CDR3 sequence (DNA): TGCAGTGCTAGTTCAGGGGCGAATTCACCCCTCCACTTT. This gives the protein CSASSGANSPLHF.

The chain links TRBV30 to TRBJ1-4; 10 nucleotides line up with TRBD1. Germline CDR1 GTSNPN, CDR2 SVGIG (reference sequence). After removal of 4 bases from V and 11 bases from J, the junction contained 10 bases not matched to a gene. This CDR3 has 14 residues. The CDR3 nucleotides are TGTGCCTGGACCTACGGACAGGGGGGACGGAAACTGTTTTTT. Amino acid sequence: CAWTYGQGGRKLFF.

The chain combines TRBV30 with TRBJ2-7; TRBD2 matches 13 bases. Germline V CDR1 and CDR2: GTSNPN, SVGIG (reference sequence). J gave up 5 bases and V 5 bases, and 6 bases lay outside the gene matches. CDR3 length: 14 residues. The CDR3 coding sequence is TGTGCCTGGGGAAGGACTAGCGGGAGCCACGAGCAGTACTTC. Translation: CAWGRTSGSHEQYF.

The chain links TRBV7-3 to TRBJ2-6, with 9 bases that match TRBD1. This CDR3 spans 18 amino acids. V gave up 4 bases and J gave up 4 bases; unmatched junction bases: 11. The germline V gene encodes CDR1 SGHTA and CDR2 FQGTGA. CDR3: CASSSLPGQGSGANVLTF. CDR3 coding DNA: TGTGCCAGCAGCTCATTACCGGGACAGGGATCCGGGGCCAACGTCCTGACTTTC.